A single sample gave rise to the 20 T cell receptor beta chains below, sequenced in a study of control samples from healthy donors and cancer patients. The method was immunoSEQ multiplex PCR; TCRdb's version includes in-frame clones alone and lacks a portion of them. Of approximately 170,000 clones in the sample, almost 90% are singletons; the top ten hold over 4%. Sequenced: blood. These receptors came from a woman younger than 45 in good health.

In this sample, this clone turned up once. The J gene is TRBJ1-4, the V gene TRBV6-5; 8 bases match TRBD1. CDR1 is MNHEY, CDR2 SVGAGI, per germline. The CDR3 totals 12 residues. V shed 8 bases, J shed 9 bases, and the junction held 5 bases outside the gene matches. CDR3 sequence reads: CASGGQVKKLFF. CDR3 sequence (DNA): TGTGCCAGCGGGGGACAGGTAAAAAAACTGTTTTTT.

The chain carries TRBV6-5 and TRBJ2-2; 8 nucleotides line up with TRBD1. The CDR3 length is 15 residues. V shed 6 bases and J 7 bases; nucleotides not matched to a gene: 10. Looked up from germline, CDR1 is MNHEY and CDR2 is SVGAGI. CDR3 loop: CASSSEPGGYGELFF. The CDR3 bases are TGTGCCAGCAGCTCGGAACCAGGGGGCTACGGGGAGCTGTTTTTT.

The V gene is TRBV4-1, the J gene TRBJ2-7; TRBD2 is a possible D gene (6 bases). V gave up 4 bases and J gave up 7 bases, with 14 bases separating them. Germline CDR1 is MGHRA and CDR2 is YSYEKL. This CDR3 region has 13 residues. In DNA, the CDR3 is TGCGCCAGCAGCCGTGAGGCGGGGAGTGAGCAGTACTTC. Encoded protein: CASSREAGSEQYF.

V is TRBV6-5 and J is TRBJ1-2; 8 bases align to TRBD1. The trim removed 5 bases at V and 4 bases at J, leaving 6 bases unmatched. This CDR3 contains 14 residues. Germline CDR1 is MNHEY and CDR2 is SVGAGI. DNA for the CDR3: TGTGCCAGCAGTCATCCAGGGGGCATCTATGGCTACACCTTC. It translates to CASSHPGGIYGYTF.

The rearrangement joins TRBV19 to TRBJ2-2; 8 bases match TRBD1. From germline, CDR1 is LNHDA and CDR2 SQIVND (reference sequence). The CDR3 is 16 residues long. J lost 5 bases, V lost 6 bases, and 11 bases had no gene match. CDR3 amino acids: CASSISDRVGTGELFF. The CDR3 DNA reads as TGTGCCAGTAGCATTTCGGACAGGGTAGGGACCGGGGAGCTGTTTTTT. The complete variable domain, with remaining parts taken from reference TRBV19 and TRBJ2-2, reads DGGITQSPKYLFRKEGQNVTLSCEQNLNHDAMYWYRQDPGQGLRLIYYSQIVNDFQKGDIAEGYSVSREKKESFPLTVTSAQKNPTAFYLCASSISDRVGTGELFFGEGSRLTVL.

The chain joins TRBV5-1 to TRBJ2-3; no firm D call. Per the germline V gene, CDR1 is SGHRS and CDR2 is YFSETQ. The CDR3 is 16 amino acids. V lost 0 bases, J lost 7 bases, and 18 bases lay in between. CDR3 in amino acids: CASSLAGGNVIHTQYF. In nucleotides, the CDR3 is TGCGCCAGCAGCTTGGCCGGTGGGAACGTTATCCATACGCAGTATTTT.

The genes are TRBV7-2 and TRBJ2-1; unclear D gene. Germline V lookup: CDR1 SGHTA, CDR2 FQGNSA. CDR3 size: 14 residues. Trimming stripped 1 base from V and 6 bases from J, with 10 bases between. The CDR3 DNA is TGTGCCAGCAGCTTAGGAGCGTCCCTCAATGAGCAGTTCTTC. Translation: CASSLGASLNEQFF. Full variable domain (missing parts from reference TRBV7-2 and TRBJ2-1): GAGVSQSPSNKVTEKGKDVELRCDPISGHTALYWYRQSLGQGLEFLIYFQGNSAPDKSGLPSDRFSAERTGGSVSTLTIQRTQQEDSAVYLCASSLGASLNEQFFGPGTRLTVL.

The J gene is TRBJ2-5, the V gene TRBV29-1; 8 bases match TRBD2. The CDR3 runs 13 residues. Trimming removed 6 bases from V and 5 bases from J; junction bases left unmatched: 8. Germline CDR1 is SQVTM and CDR2 is ANQGSEA. CDR3 DNA: TGCAGCGTCCTAGCGGGCAGTGCCGAGACCCAGTACTTC. This translates into CSVLAGSAETQYF.

This clone was picked up one time. V usage is TRBV21-1 and J usage is TRBJ2-7; TRBD1, the table's D call, lacks a check against the DNA. TRBV21-1 is noted as a pseudogene. The CDR3 totals 13 residues. The CDR3 region is CASTLGSSNEQYV. DNA of the CDR3: TGTGCCAGCACCCTGGGCTCCTCCAACGAGCAGTACGTC.

CDR3 in DNA: TGTGCCAGTAGTATGAGGCCGGACTACGAGCAGTACTTC. The encoded protein is CASSMRPDYEQYF. The chain carries TRBV19 and TRBJ2-7; D call uncertain. CDR3 length: 13 residues. Germline V gene data show CDR1 as LNHDA and CDR2 as SQIVND (reference sequence). Trimming shortened V by 3 bases and J by 3 bases, and 9 bases separated the two germline ends.

The chain combines TRBV6-2 or TRBV6-3 with TRBJ1-5; 7 bases are shared with TRBD1. With V trimmed by 6 bases and J by 5 bases, 7 bases remained unmatched. Per germline, CDR1 MNHEY and CDR2 SVGEGT. This CDR3 spans 14 amino acids. DNA of the CDR3: TGTGCCAGCAGCTCAACAGGGGTGGATCAGCCCCAGCATTTT. Translated: CASSSTGVDQPQHF.

This sequence joins TRBV5-5 and TRBJ1-5; D is perhaps TRBD1 (5 bases). The CDR3 loop spans 12 amino acids. Trimming stripped 2 bases from V and 5 bases from J, with 5 bases between. CDR1 is SGHKS, CDR2 YYEKEE, per germline (reference sequence). Here the CDR3 DNA reads TGTGCCAGCAGCTTACAGGATCAGCCCCAGCATTTT. Encoded protein: CASSLQDQPQHF.

This sequence joins TRBV3-1 (or the pseudogene TRBV3-2) and TRBJ1-5, with D unclear. This CDR3 comprises 14 residues. The V and J ends lost 1 base and 1 base respectively, with 5 bases between them. Germline V CDR1 and CDR2: LGHDT, YNNKEL (reference sequence). The CDR3 spells CASSQGQSNQPQHF. In nucleotides, the CDR3 is TGTGCCAGCAGCCAAGGGCAGAGCAATCAGCCCCAGCATTTT.

The rearrangement joins TRBV4-1 to TRBJ1-5, with D unresolved. Germline CDR1 is MGHRA and CDR2 is YSYEKL. Trimming left V 2 bases short and J 1 base short, with 9 bases between. This CDR3 contains 15 residues. Here the CDR3 reads CASSQTRWSNQPQHF. The CDR3 DNA sequence: TGCGCCAGCAGCCAAACCAGATGGAGCAATCAGCCCCAGCATTTT.

V usage is TRBV28 and J usage is TRBJ2-7, with D perhaps matching TRBD1 (6 bases). The CDR3 runs to 13 residues. Germline assignment: CDR1 MDHEN and CDR2 SYDVKM. V dropped 6 bases and J dropped 2 bases, with 11 bases sitting between them. CDR3 sequence reads: CASSLWTAYEQYF. CDR3 coding DNA: TGTGCCAGCAGCCTTTGGACAGCCTACGAGCAGTACTTC.

Worth noting for this clone: One junction end disagrees with the germline gene, perhaps due to a read error. The chain recombines TRBV7-9 with TRBJ2-5; TRBD2 matches 10 bases. Looked up from germline, CDR1 is SEHNR and CDR2 is FQNEAQ (reference sequence). The CDR3 is made up of 14 amino acids. This CDR3 is CASSIAGGLETQYF. CDR3 nucleotide sequence: TGTGCCAGCAGCATAGCGGGAGGCCTTGAGACCCAGTACTTC.

The chain uses TRBV5-4 and TRBJ2-2; 10 nucleotides line up with TRBD2. This CDR3 has 17 residues. In germline, CDR1 is SGHNT, CDR2 YYREEE (reference sequence). V was pared by 3 bases and J by 1 base, with 6 bases of the junction left unmatched. The CDR3 is CASSSLAGAWNTGELFF. The CDR3 region has the DNA TGTGCCAGCAGCTCCCTAGCGGGAGCTTGGAACACCGGGGAGCTGTTTTTT.

In this sample, this clone turned up once. The chain combines TRBV11-2 with TRBJ1-2; D might be TRBD1 (6 bases). Germline values: CDR1 SGHAT, CDR2 FQNNGV. The CDR3 is 14 amino acids. V was clipped by 4 bases and J by 8 bases, with 17 bases between them. CDR3 region: CASSSGQSEGGYTF. The CDR3 coding sequence is TGTGCCAGCAGCTCCGGACAGTCCGAGGGCGGCTACACCTTC.

The chain combines TRBV6-5 with TRBJ1-3, with D possibly matching TRBD1 (6 bases). This CDR3 is 15 amino acids long. Trimming stripped 6 bases from V and 0 bases from J, with 12 bases between. Germline V lookup: CDR1 MNHEY, CDR2 SVGAGI. CDR3 DNA: TGTGCCAGCAGGAGACAGGCCAGCTCTGGAAACACCATATATTTT. Translated: CASRRQASSGNTIYF.

The chain recombines TRBV7-9 with TRBJ2-7; 7 bases line up with TRBD1. This CDR3 is built from 13 residues. V was clipped by 5 bases and J by 3 bases; unmatched bases: 4. Germline lookup yields CDR1 SEHNR and CDR2 FQNEAQ (reference sequence). The CDR3 sequence is CASSPRQGYEQYV. The CDR3 nucleotides read TGTGCCAGCAGCCCTCGACAGGGCTACGAGCAGTACGTC.